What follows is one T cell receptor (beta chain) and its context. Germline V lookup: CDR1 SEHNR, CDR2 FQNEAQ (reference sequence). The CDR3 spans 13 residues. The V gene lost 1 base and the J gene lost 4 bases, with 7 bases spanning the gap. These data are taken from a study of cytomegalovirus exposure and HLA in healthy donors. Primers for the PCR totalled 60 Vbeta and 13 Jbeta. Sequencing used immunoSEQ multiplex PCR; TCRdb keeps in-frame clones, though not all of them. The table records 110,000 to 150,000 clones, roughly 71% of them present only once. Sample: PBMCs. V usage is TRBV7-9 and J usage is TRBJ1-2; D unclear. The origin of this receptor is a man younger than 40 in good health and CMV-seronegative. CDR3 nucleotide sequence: TGTGCCAGCAGCTTAGAGGCAGGCTATGGCTACACCTTC. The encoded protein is CASSLEAGYGYTF.